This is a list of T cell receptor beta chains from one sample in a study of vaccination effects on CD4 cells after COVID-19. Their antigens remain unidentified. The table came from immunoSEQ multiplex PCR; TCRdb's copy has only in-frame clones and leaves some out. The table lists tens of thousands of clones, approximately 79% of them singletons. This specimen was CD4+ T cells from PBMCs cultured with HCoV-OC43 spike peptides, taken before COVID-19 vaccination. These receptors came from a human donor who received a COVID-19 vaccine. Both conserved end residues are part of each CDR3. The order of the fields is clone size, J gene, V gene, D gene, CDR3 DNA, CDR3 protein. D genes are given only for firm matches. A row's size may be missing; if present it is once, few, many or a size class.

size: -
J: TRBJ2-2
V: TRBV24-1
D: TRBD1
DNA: TGTGCCACCAGTGATTTGTGGGACAGCACCGGGGAGCTGTTTTTT
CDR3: CATSDLWDSTGELFF

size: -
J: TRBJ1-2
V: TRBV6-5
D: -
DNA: TGTGCCACCAGCATGGGGCGCGATAACTATGGCTACACCTTC
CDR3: CATSMGRDNYGYTF

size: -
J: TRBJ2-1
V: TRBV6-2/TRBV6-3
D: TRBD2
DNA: TGTGCCAGCAGCTTATTTACTAGCGGTCTTCACAATGAGCAGTTCTTC
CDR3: CASSLFTSGLHNEQFF

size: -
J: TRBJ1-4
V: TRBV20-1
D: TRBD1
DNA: TGCAGTGCTAGTGCACCGGGACAGGGGGACGAAAAACTGTTTTTT
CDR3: CSASAPGQGDEKLFF

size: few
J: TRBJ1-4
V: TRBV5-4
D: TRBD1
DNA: TGTGCCAGCAGCCGGGGCAGACAGGGGGCGTCCACTAATGAAAAACTGTTTTTT
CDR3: CASSRGRQGASTNEKLFF

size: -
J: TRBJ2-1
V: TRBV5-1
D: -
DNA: TGCGCCAGCAGCGGAGGTAGGGAGCCGCACAATGAGCAGTTCTTC
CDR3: CASSGGREPHNEQFF

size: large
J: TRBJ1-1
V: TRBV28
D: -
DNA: TGTGCCAGCAGTTCGGGACACCCGAACACTGAAGCTTTCTTT
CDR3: CASSSGHPNTEAFF

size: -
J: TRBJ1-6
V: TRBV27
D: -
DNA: TGTGCCAGCAGTTTATTGGGTCCAAATTCACCCCTCCACTTT
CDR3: CASSLLGPNSPLHF

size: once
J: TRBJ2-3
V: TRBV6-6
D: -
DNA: TGTGCCAGCACCCTTAAACAGGGTTACACAGATACGCAGTATTTT
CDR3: CASTLKQGYTDTQYF

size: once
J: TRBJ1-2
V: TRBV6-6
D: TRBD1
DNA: TGTGCCAGCAGAAAACAGGGGGCGGTCGACTATGGCTACACCTTC
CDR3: CASRKQGAVDYGYTF

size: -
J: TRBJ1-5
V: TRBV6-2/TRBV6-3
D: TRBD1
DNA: TGTGCCAGCAGTTACTACAGGGGCCTTAATCAGCCCCAGCATTTT
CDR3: CASSYYRGLNQPQHF

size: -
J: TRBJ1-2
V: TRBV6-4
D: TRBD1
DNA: TGTGCCAGCAGTTCCGACAGGGGGCAGAGTGGCTACACCTTC
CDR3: CASSSDRGQSGYTF

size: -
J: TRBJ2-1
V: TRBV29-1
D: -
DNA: TGCAGCGTAAACAGGGGGGGCGCCTACAATGAGCAGTTCTTC
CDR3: CSVNRGGAYNEQFF

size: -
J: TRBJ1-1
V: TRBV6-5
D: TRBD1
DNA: TGTGCCAGCAGCTGGACAGGAACGGACACTGAAGCTTTCTTT
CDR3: CASSWTGTDTEAFF

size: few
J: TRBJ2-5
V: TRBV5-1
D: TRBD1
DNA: TGCGCCAGCAGCTTGGGTGGGACAGGGGGCCAAGAGACCCAGTACTTC
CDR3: CASSLGGTGGQETQYF

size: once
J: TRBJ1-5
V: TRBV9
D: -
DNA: TGTGCCAGCAGCGTAGTTGTTAGGAGCAATCAGCCCCAGCATTTT
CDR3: CASSVVVRSNQPQHF

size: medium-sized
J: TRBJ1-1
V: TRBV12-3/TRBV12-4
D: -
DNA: TGTGCCAGCAGTTCTAGGGCGGGCACTGAAGCTTTCTTT
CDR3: CASSSRAGTEAFF

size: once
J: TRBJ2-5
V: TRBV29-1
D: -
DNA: TGCAGCGGTACTTCAGGGGCAGAGACCCAGTACTTC
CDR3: CSGTSGAETQYF

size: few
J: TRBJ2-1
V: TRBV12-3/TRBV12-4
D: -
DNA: TGTGCCAGCCTCCCGCGGGCCCACAATGAGCAGTTCTTC
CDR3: CASLPRAHNEQFF

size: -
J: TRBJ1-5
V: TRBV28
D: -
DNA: TGTGCCTCCAGGGAGGGGGTAAATCAGCCCCAGCATTTT
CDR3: CASREGVNQPQHF

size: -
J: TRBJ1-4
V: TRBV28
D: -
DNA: TGTGCCAGCAGTGCCTCCGGGACGGTTAATGAAAAACTGTTTTTT
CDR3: CASSASGTVNEKLFF

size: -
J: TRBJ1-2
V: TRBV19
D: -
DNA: TGTGCCAGTTTTGCACAGGCCCCCTATGGCTACACCTTC
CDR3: CASFAQAPYGYTF

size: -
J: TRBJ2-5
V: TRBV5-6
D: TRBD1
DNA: TGTGCCAGCAGCTTTCGACAGGGGCGAGGTTTTTTCGTGGAGACCCAGTACTTC
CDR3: CASSFRQGRGFFVETQYF

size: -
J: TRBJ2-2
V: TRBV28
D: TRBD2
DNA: TGTGCCAGCACCACTAGCGGAAGTACGAACACCGGGGAGCTGTTTTTT
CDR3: CASTTSGSTNTGELFF

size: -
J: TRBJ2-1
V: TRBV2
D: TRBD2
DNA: TGTGCCAGCAGTGAACTAGGACTAGCGGGTCACAATGAGCAGTTCTTC
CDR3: CASSELGLAGHNEQFF

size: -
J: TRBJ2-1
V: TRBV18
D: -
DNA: TGTGCCAGCTCACCACATCACTCCTACAATGAGCAGTTCTTC
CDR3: CASSPHHSYNEQFF

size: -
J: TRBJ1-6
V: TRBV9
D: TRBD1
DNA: TGTGCCAGCAGCGTAGAAGGACAGGCGATCTCCTATAATTCACCCCTCCACTTT
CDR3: CASSVEGQAISYNSPLHF

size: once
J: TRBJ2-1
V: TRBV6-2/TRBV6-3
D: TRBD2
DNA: TGTGCCAGCAGTTACAGGCAGGCTAAAGGCGGGGGGGCGCGGGAGCAGTTCTTC
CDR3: CASSYRQAKGGGAREQFF